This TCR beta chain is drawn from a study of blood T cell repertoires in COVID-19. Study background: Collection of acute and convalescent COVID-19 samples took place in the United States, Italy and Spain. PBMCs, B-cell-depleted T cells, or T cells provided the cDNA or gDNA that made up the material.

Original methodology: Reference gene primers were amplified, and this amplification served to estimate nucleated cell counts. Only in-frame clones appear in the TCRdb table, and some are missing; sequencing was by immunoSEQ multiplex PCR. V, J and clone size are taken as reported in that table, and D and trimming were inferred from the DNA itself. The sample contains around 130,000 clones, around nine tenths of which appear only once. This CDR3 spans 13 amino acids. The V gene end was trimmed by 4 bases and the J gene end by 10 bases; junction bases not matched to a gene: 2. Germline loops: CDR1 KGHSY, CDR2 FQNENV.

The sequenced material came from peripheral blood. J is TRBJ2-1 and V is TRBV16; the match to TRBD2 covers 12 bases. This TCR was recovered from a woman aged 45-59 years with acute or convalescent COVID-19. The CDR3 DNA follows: TGTGCCAGCAGCCCCGGGACTAGCGGGGAGCAGTTCTTC. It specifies CASSPGTSGEQFF. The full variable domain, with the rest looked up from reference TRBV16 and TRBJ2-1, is GEEVAQTPKHLVRGEGQKAKLYCAPIKGHSYVFWYQQVLKNEFKFLISFQNENVFDETGMPKERFSAKCLPNSPCSLEIQATKLEDSAVYFCASSPGTSGEQFFGPGTRLTVL.